The clone carrying this T cell receptor beta chain has ten or more counts. The CDR3 has 16 amino acids. J was trimmed by 5 bases and V by 2 bases; bases with no gene match: 9. Germline CDR1 is SNHLY and CDR2 is FYNNEI. The data originate from a study of blood T cell repertoires in COVID-19. Across the study: T cells, B-cell-depleted T cells, or PBMCs supplied cDNA or gDNA.

Sequencing was performed with immunoSEQ multiplex PCR; in TCRdb, only in-frame clones are kept and a portion is missing. Found here are about 200,000 clones, nearly 90% of them singletons; the top ten hold about 22%. The sequence derives from a man aged 55 to 69 with active or convalescent COVID-19. The sequenced sample consisted of peripheral blood. This chain joins TRBV2 and TRBJ2-3; 8 positions agree with TRBD1. The CDR3 DNA reads as TGTGCCAGCAGTGAATGGGAGGCAGGGGGCGTAGATACGCAGTATTTT. Encoded protein: CASSEWEAGGVDTQYF.